Below are 20 T cell receptor beta chains sequenced from a single sample in a study of OX40 agonist ivuxolimab in advanced cancers. Libraries were built with the immunoSEQ multiplex PCR assay. Drawn from immuneACCESS, this table holds only the in-frame rearrangements with V and J called that TCRdb kept. Clones are partly lost; checked studies trace under half to an unresolved V gene and leave the rest unexplained. Within this sample are 57,000 or so clones, with under 95% of them counted one time only. More than 13% of the sample lies in the top ten. The material sequenced was CD4+ or CD8+ T cells sorted from blood, taken in a trial of the OX40 agonist ivuxolimab. These receptors all stem from an adult with an advanced solid tumor such as melanoma, head and neck, liver or kidney cancer.

V is TRBV5-1 and J is TRBJ1-2, with D perhaps matching TRBD1 (6 bases). The CDR3 loop spans 13 amino acids. Germline loops: CDR1 SGHRS, CDR2 YFSETQ. The V gene lost 2 bases and the J gene lost 7 bases, with 12 bases spanning the gap. The CDR3 sequence is CASSFPQGRGYTF. In DNA form, the CDR3 reads TGCGCCAGCAGCTTCCCACAGGGTCGTGGCTACACCTTC.

CDR3 sequence reads: CASSPRAGNEKLFF. CDR3 DNA: TGTGCCAGCAGTCCACGGGCGGGTAATGAAAAACTGTTTTTT. This chain connects TRBV7-2 to TRBJ1-4, with D unclear. Germline CDR1 and CDR2: SGHTA and FQGNSA. V lost 6 bases, J lost 4 bases, and 12 bases lay in between. The CDR3 length is 14 residues.

This chain uses TRBV5-6 with TRBJ2-7, with TRBD1 matching 7 bases. The CDR3 spans 13 residues. CDR1 and CDR2 (germline): SGHDT, YYEEEE. After removal of 5 bases from V and 2 bases from J, the junction contained 4 bases not matched to a gene. CDR3 DNA: TGTGCCAGCAGTTACAGGGGCGCCTACGAGCAGTACTTC. Translated: CASSYRGAYEQYF.

The V call is TRBV19, the J call TRBJ1-6, with D unclear. Germline V gene lookup returns CDR1 LNHDA and CDR2 SQIVND (reference sequence). The CDR3 contains 16 residues. The ends were cut back, 6 bases at V and 1 base at J, with 13 bases in the middle. This CDR3 reads CASRRVDISYNSPLHF. CDR3 nucleotide sequence: TGTGCCAGTAGACGCGTCGACATTTCCTATAATTCACCCCTCCACTTT.

The chain recombines TRBV4-3 with TRBJ2-1; no firm D call. The CDR3 is made up of 13 amino acids. CDR1 is LGHNA, CDR2 YSLEER, per germline. The germline V and J ends were trimmed by 0 bases and 10 bases, with 10 bases remaining between them. CDR3 nucleotides: TGCGCCAGCAGCCAAGATACTGGGCGGGAGCAGTTCTTC. Translated, it gives CASSQDTGREQFF.

CDR3 nucleotides: TGTGCCAGCAGTTCCCAGGGCAGGGGCGGGGCTGAAGCTTTCTTT. Protein product: CASSSQGRGGAEAFF. The chain couples TRBV28 to TRBJ1-1, with a weak D call TRBD1 (6 bases). The CDR3 is 15 residues long. Germline CDR1 and CDR2: MDHEN and SYDVKM. The V end lost 4 bases, the J end lost 6 bases, and 18 bases lay between the germline ends.

This chain links TRBV6-1 with TRBJ2-3; 8 bases line up with TRBD2. The CDR3 runs 15 residues. Germline-derived CDR1 and CDR2 are MNHNS and SASEGT. V lost 3 bases, J lost 0 bases, and 2 bases stayed unmatched. In DNA, the CDR3 is TGTGCCAGCAGTGATAGCGGGACTAGCACAGATACGCAGTATTTT. Residues: CASSDSGTSTDTQYF.

The rearrangement uses TRBV10-1 and TRBJ2-7; D is possibly TRBD2 (5 bases). The V gene lost 3 bases and the J gene lost 5 bases, with 17 bases spanning the gap. This CDR3 region has 15 residues. CDR1 and CDR2 from the germline V gene are WNHNN and SYGVQD (reference sequence). CDR3 coding DNA: TGCGCCAGCAGTGACTCAGGAACGGCAGCGGACGAGCAGTACTTC. Amino acids: CASSDSGTAADEQYF.

The chain combines TRBV5-1 with TRBJ2-1; tentatively, D is TRBD2 (7 bases). Trimming stripped 2 bases from V and 6 bases from J, with 18 bases between. Germline lookup yields CDR1 SGHRS and CDR2 YFSETQ. The CDR3 runs to 16 residues. CDR3 residues: CASSLGGASSRNEQFF. The CDR3 nucleotides read TGCGCCAGCAGCTTAGGGGGGGCCTCCAGCCGCAATGAGCAGTTCTTC.

The rearrangement uses TRBV28 and TRBJ2-1, with TRBD1 matching over 7 bases. Germline CDR1 is MDHEN and CDR2 is SYDVKM. Losses at the gene ends were 2 bases for V and 4 bases for J; bases not matched to a gene: 5. This CDR3 spans 15 amino acids. The CDR3 DNA reads as TGTGCCAGCAGTTTACCGGGACAGCTTTACAATGAGCAGTTCTTC. This codes for CASSLPGQLYNEQFF.

This sequence joins TRBV6-5 and TRBJ1-5, with 8 nucleotides matching TRBD1. Trimming took 5 bases from V and 1 from J; bases not matched to a gene: 4. The V gene's germline CDR1 is MNHEY and CDR2 SVGAGI. This CDR3 contains 15 residues. Written as DNA, the CDR3 is TGTGCCAGCAGTCCACAGGGGGGGAGCAATCAGCCCCAGCATTTT. Protein product: CASSPQGGSNQPQHF.

The V call is TRBV5-6, the J call TRBJ2-4; D possibly corresponds to TRBD2 (6 bases). The CDR3 has 16 amino acids. Germline V CDR1 and CDR2: SGHDT, YYEEEE. With 2 bases removed from V and 0 bases from J, the gap between germline ends came to 12 bases. The CDR3 DNA reads TGTGCCAGCAGCTTCGTGGGAGGACGAGCCAAAAACATTCAGTACTTC. Its protein is CASSFVGGRAKNIQYF.

As DNA, the CDR3 is TGCGCCAGCAGCCGAAGGACGGCAGATACGCAGTATTTT. Translating it yields CASSRRTADTQYF. The chain recombines TRBV4-3 with TRBJ2-3, with unresolved D. The CDR3 has 13 residues. CDR1 and CDR2 (germline): LGHNA, YSLEER. V dropped 4 bases and J dropped 4 bases, with 9 bases sitting between them.

The J gene is TRBJ2-1, the V gene TRBV20-1, with a weak D call TRBD2 (5 bases). Germline V gene sequence: CDR1 DFQATT, CDR2 SNEGSKA (reference sequence). Trimming removed 6 bases at V and 9 bases at J, with 12 bases between. The CDR3 sequence is 11 residues long. The CDR3 DNA reads as TGCAGTGCCGCCCCCGCGGGTGAGCAGTTCTTC. Protein: CSAAPAGEQFF.

The V call is TRBV18, the J call TRBJ2-7; the match to TRBD1 covers 10 bases. The CDR3 has 15 residues. After removal of 6 bases from V and 1 base from J, the junction contained 6 bases not matched to a gene. Germline assignment: CDR1 KGHSH and CDR2 LQKENI. For the CDR3, the DNA is TGTGCCAGCTCGCCGGGACAGGGGTTGTCCTACGAGCAGTACTTC. Encoded protein: CASSPGQGLSYEQYF.

The chain has TRBV7-2 and TRBJ1-6; tentative D call: TRBD1 (6 bases). The CDR3 is 15 amino acids. V lost 1 base and J 9 bases, leaving 13 bases between the germline ends. Germline-derived CDR1 and CDR2 are SGHTA and FQGNSA. The CDR3, as DNA: TGTGCCAGCAGCTTAGGGAGGGGGGTTGGTTCACCCCTCCACTTT. Protein sequence: CASSLGRGVGSPLHF.

This chain connects TRBV28 to TRBJ2-2; D call uncertain. Germline V gene sequence: CDR1 MDHEN, CDR2 SYDVKM. CDR3 length: 14 amino acids. The V and J ends lost 8 bases and 0 bases respectively, with 10 bases between them. The CDR3 region is CASLGSANTGELFF. Here the CDR3 DNA reads TGTGCCAGCCTCGGGTCCGCGAACACCGGGGAGCTGTTTTTT.

This clone has only one observation. The chain combines TRBV27 with TRBJ2-1; 8 bases line up with TRBD2. This CDR3 region has 15 residues. Germline-derived CDR1 and CDR2 are MNHEY and SMNVEV (reference sequence). J gave up 6 bases and V 5 bases, and 9 bases lay outside the gene matches. The CDR3, as DNA: TGTGCCAGCAGTCAAGCGGGAGTTAGGGGCAATGAGCAGTTCTTC. Protein: CASSQAGVRGNEQFF.

This clone is medium-sized by share. The rearrangement joins TRBV28 to TRBJ1-5; D not certain. Germline CDR1 and CDR2: MDHEN and SYDVKM. The germline V and J ends were trimmed by 10 bases and 5 bases, with 12 bases remaining between them. The CDR3 contains 12 residues. The CDR3 sequence is CATETQYQPQHF. CDR3 DNA sequence: TGTGCCACCGAAACTCAGTATCAGCCCCAGCATTTT. Combining the CDR3 with reference TRBV28 and TRBJ1-5 gives the whole variable domain DVKVTQSSRYLVKRTGEKVFLECVQDMDHENMFWYRQDPGLGLRLIYFSYDVKMKEKGDIPEGYSVSREKKERFSLILESASTNQTSMYLCATETQYQPQHFGDGTRLSIL.

The chain recombines TRBV7-3 with TRBJ2-7; D remains unclear. The length of the CDR3 is 14 residues. Per the germline V gene, CDR1 is SGHTA and CDR2 is FQGTGA. V lost 1 base to trimming and J lost 0 bases, with 7 bases between them. In DNA form, the CDR3 reads TGTGCCAGCAGCTTAAGCCGGATCTCCTACGAGCAGTACTTC. Its protein product is CASSLSRISYEQYF.